This section outlines one TCR beta chain sequence together with its context. From the 5' RACE reads, TCRdb lists one entry per CDR3 protein and no DNA. Its table records 550,000 or so distinct CDR3 sequences. The sample belongs to a study of T cells expressing NK-cell markers. Germline V gene data show CDR1 as SGHTA and CDR2 as FQGNSA. The CDR3 loop spans 16 amino acids. The TCR originated in a man aged 18 to 30 in good health. The chain uses TRBV7-2 and TRBJ2-7; without DNA, the TCRdb call of TRBD2 cannot be checked. Sequencing was carried out using blood T cells: a sorted CD56 or NKG2C T cell subset, CD4+ or CD8+ T cells, or bulk PBMC T cells (not recorded which). CDR3 protein: CASSLLRTSGNSEQYF.